The rows below give T cell receptor beta chains drawn from one sample of a study of regulatory T cells in long-lasting Graves disease. Each CDR3 protein is one row after TCRdb ran MiXCR on the multiplex PCR reads. The table lists 540,000 or so distinct CDR3 sequences, 13% of them singletons, with roughly 10% in the top ten. This same sample was also taken into another study, of T cells in Graves' hyperthyroidism and ophthalmopathy.

The source material was peripheral blood mononuclear cells (PBMCs), sampled at new diagnosis, from a patient treated with antithyroid drugs. Receptor source: a man aged 25 to 40 with Graves disease. Each CDR3 is given with its conserved first and last residue. The D gene is left open where the match is weak. Where a row states a size, it is once, few, many or the class of an expanded clone; other rows omit it.

d_gene	abundance	v_gene	len	j_gene	CDR3aa	CDR3nt
NA	NA	TRBV5-1	14	TRBJ2-5	CASSWPGNQETQYF	TGCGCCAGCAGCTGGCCGGGGAACCAAGAGACCCAGTACTTC
NA	NA	TRBV9	13	TRBJ2-5	CASSGQSQETQYF	TGTGCCAGCAGCGGGCAGTCCCAAGAGACCCAGTACTTC
NA	many	TRBV24-1	16	TRBJ2-2	CATSGVGRESGGELFF	TGTGCCACCAGTGGGGTGGGCAGGGAATCTGGCGGGGAGCTGTTTTTT
NA	NA	TRBV9	16	TRBJ2-2	CASSVVPNLNTGELFF	TGTGCCAGCAGCGTAGTTCCTAACTTGAACACCGGGGAGCTGTTTTTT
NA	many	TRBV27	13	TRBJ2-1	CASSLYSHNEQFF	TGTGCCAGCAGTTTATACTCCCACAATGAGCAGTTCTTC
NA	many	TRBV29-1	15	TRBJ2-1	CSVEGGRGRYNEQFF	TGCAGCGTTGAGGGGGGCAGGGGACGTTACAATGAGCAGTTCTTC
TRBD1	many	TRBV6-1	14	TRBJ2-7	CASTPTGYSYEQYF	TGTGCCAGCACTCCGACAGGGTACTCCTACGAGCAGTACTTC
NA	many	TRBV9	13	TRBJ1-2	CASSVAGQEDYTF	TGTGCCAGCAGCGTAGCGGGGCAGGAGGACTACACCTTC
NA	NA	TRBV10-3	15	TRBJ2-3	CAISESDGYTDTQYF	TGTGCCATCAGTGAGTCTGACGGTTACACAGATACGCAGTATTTT
NA	NA	TRBV28	12	TRBJ2-7	CASSQVRDKQYF	TGTGCCAGCAGCCAAGTCCGGGACAAGCAGTACTTC
NA	many	TRBV18	14	TRBJ2-7	CASSPPIDDYEQYF	TGTGCCAGCTCACCCCCCATTGATGACTACGAGCAGTACTTC
NA	few	TRBV10-2	15	TRBJ1-4	CASSEVPGTNEKLFF	TGCGCCAGCAGTGAGGTTCCGGGGACTAATGAAAAACTGTTTTTT
TRBD2	NA	TRBV6-1	15	TRBJ2-1	CASSLAGVGDNEQFF	TGTGCCAGCAGTCTAGCGGGAGTAGGGGACAATGAGCAGTTCTTC
NA	few	TRBV6-1	12	TRBJ2-2	CASGFVAGELFF	TGTGCCAGCGGCTTCGTCGCCGGGGAGCTGTTTTTT
NA	few	TRBV5-5	17	TRBJ2-3	CASSPTARAELTDTQYF	TGTGCCAGCAGCCCAACGGCTAGAGCGGAACTCACAGATACGCAGTATTTT
TRBD2	many	TRBV3-1	15	TRBJ2-1	CASSQRTSGRNEQFF	TGTGCCAGCAGCCAAAGGACTAGCGGGAGAAATGAGCAGTTCTTC
TRBD2	NA	TRBV20-1	19	TRBJ2-1	CSARAFVLPSGRGRNEQFF	TGCAGTGCTAGAGCCTTCGTGCTCCCTAGCGGGAGAGGTCGGAATGAGCAGTTCTTC
TRBD2	many	TRBV5-1	16	TRBJ2-7	CASSLAAGGPAYEQYF	TGCGCCAGCAGCTTGGCCGCGGGAGGCCCCGCCTACGAGCAGTACTTC
NA	NA	TRBV20-1	15	TRBJ2-2	CSARFPGESTGELFF	TGCAGTGCTAGATTCCCGGGAGAGAGCACCGGGGAGCTGTTTTTT
TRBD2	many	TRBV20-1	16	TRBJ2-7	CSAGPHLAGGPYEQYF	TGCAGTGCTGGTCCTCATCTAGCGGGAGGGCCCTACGAGCAGTACTTC
NA	many	TRBV29-1	13	TRBJ1-1	CSVVSSRNTEAFF	TGCAGCGTTGTCTCGTCAAGGAACACTGAAGCTTTCTTT
NA	once	TRBV5-1	13	TRBJ1-1	CASSLGMATEAFF	TGCGCCAGCAGCCTCGGGATGGCCACTGAAGCTTTCTTT
NA	few	TRBV24-1	20	TRBJ2-3	CATSDLGGRVDREFTDTQYF	TGTGCCACCAGTGATTTAGGGGGGAGAGTAGATCGCGAATTCACAGATACGCAGTATTTT
NA	NA	TRBV20-1	15	TRBJ2-7	CSARVSSSGVNEQYF	TGCAGTGCTAGAGTTTCCTCATCCGGGGTTAACGAGCAGTACTTC
NA	many	TRBV9	15	TRBJ2-3	CASSERAGEGDTQYF	TGTGCCAGCAGCGAGCGGGCAGGGGAAGGAGATACGCAGTATTTT
NA	many	TRBV3-1	14	TRBJ2-5	CASSQDLGFETQYF	TGTGCCAGCAGCCAAGACCTGGGTTTCGAGACCCAGTACTTC
TRBD2	once	TRBV9	17	TRBJ2-3	CASSPGSLAGGPYTQYF	TGTGCCAGCAGCCCCGGATCACTAGCGGGAGGGCCTTATACGCAGTATTTT
NA	NA	TRBV7-9	16	TRBJ1-1	CASSLNRTELNTEAFF	TGTGCCAGCAGCTTAAACCGGACAGAATTGAACACTGAAGCTTTCTTT
TRBD2	many	TRBV12-3/TRBV12-4	13	TRBJ2-1	CASTQRETGEQFF	TGTGCCAGCACTCAGCGGGAGACCGGTGAGCAGTTCTTC
TRBD2	NA	TRBV4-2	19	TRBJ2-2	CASSREGLAGGAGAGELFF	TGTGCCAGCAGCCGGGAGGGACTAGCGGGAGGGGCCGGGGCCGGGGAGCTGTTTTTT
TRBD1	many	TRBV7-2	16	TRBJ2-5	CAGHTGDLGQGETQYF	TGTGCCGGGCACACCGGGGACCTCGGACAGGGAGAGACCCAGTACTTC
TRBD1	many	TRBV20-1	13	TRBJ1-1	CSAPGQGYSEAFF	TGCAGTGCGCCGGGACAGGGGTATAGTGAAGCTTTCTTT
TRBD1	many	TRBV29-1	14	TRBJ2-5	CSVEGDRGRETQYF	TGCAGCGTTGAAGGGGACAGGGGGCGGGAGACCCAGTACTTC
NA	NA	TRBV20-1	14	TRBJ2-5	CSASSGPNGRTQYF	TGCAGTGCTAGTAGCGGACCTAACGGGAGGACCCAGTACTTC
TRBD2	many	TRBV3-1	16	TRBJ2-1	CASSPPGLNSYNEQFF	TGTGCCAGCAGCCCACCGGGACTAAACTCCTACAATGAGCAGTTCTTC
TRBD2	NA	TRBV19	18	TRBJ2-7	CASTPAGLAGTDSYEQYF	TGTGCCAGTACCCCGGCTGGACTAGCGGGCACGGACTCCTACGAGCAGTACTTC
TRBD1	many	TRBV5-1	15	TRBJ1-2	CASSTRTGDFYGYTF	TGCGCCAGCAGTACCCGGACAGGGGACTTCTATGGCTACACCTTC